This T cell receptor beta chain was sequenced during a study of shared clonotypes between healthy human individuals (dated by TCRdb to about 2020). At the level of the whole study: The cohort comprised a couple of women and three men aged 18 to 49 years. For each donor, CD4 naive and CD4 memory were each given three plates, CD8 naive was given two plates, and CD8 memory was given one plate. To increase sequencing depth and limit assay-specific biases, TCR repertoire library preparation and sequencing were carried out by different laboratories using diverse techniques. To estimate repertoire size and how much clonotype sharing occurs between individuals, the study deeply sequenced the blood TCR repertoires of five healthy adults. Leukapheresis yielded between about 0.8 and 8.9 billion PBMCs per donor. Overall results and qualifications from the work: Sampling was restricted to blood, and TCR repertoires in tissue are likely to differ from TCR repertoires in blood. Incomplete sequencing was indicated by rarefaction of sorted-subset datasets, despite the large sequencing depth. Naive subsets generally had larger estimated clonotype richness than memory subsets. About 4.5% of naive CD4, around 3.6% of naive CD8, approximately 2.2% of memory CD4, and 0.4% of memory CD8 clonotypes were shared across several donors. Pairwise subsampling indicated that sequencing depth was expected to affect the degree of clonotype sharing among donors. The genetic and exposure-history diversity represented was limited by the small number of donors. Higher generation probabilities were observed for clonotypes shared by all four sorted-subset donors than for non-shared clonotypes.

Healthy HIV-negative adults with no recently reported acute infections or vaccinations were included as donors. All donors were Caucasian adults living in Nashville, Tennessee, USA. CD4+ T cells were enriched by magnetic negative selection; naive cells were then positively selected on CD45RA, and the negative fraction formed the memory subset. After blood collection by leukapheresis, PBMCs were isolated using Ficoll-Histopaque density gradient centrifugation and then cryopreserved in the vapor phase of liquid nitrogen. Purity and quantity of every magnetically sorted T cell population were checked by analytical flow cytometry. Each sorted fraction had its genomic DNA isolated and then quantified by UV absorbance on a Nanodrop 2000c. V lost 2 bases and J lost 2 bases; the stretch between them is 20 bases long. Including the terminal cysteine and phenylalanine, the CDR3 comprises 18 residues. Just CDR3 DNA is preserved here, 54 bases in frame from base 1. CDR1 KGHSH and CDR2 LQKENI were looked up in the germline V gene.

TCR CDR3 regions were amplified from genomic DNA by multiplex PCR using the deep immunoSEQ assay. Extracted genomic DNA from each cell subset was distributed evenly across all wells of several immunoSEQ 96-well plates, and each plate was treated as a replicate. For sorted subsets, approximately 200 ng of genomic DNA, equivalent to 30,000 or so T cell genomes, went into each replicate PCR. Purified libraries were measured with a Qubit 3.0 fluorometer, size-checked on a Bioanalyzer 2100, and measured again with the KAPA Library Quantification kit. A separate single-read 150-cycle Illumina NextSeq 550 flow cell was used to sequence each immunoSEQ 96-well plate. Processing in the source paper ran as follows. The immunoSEQ output contained only junctional sequences without quality scores, so filtering could not match that applied to full-length reads. Sequences were annotated with PyIR, a Python wrapper for IgBLAST v1.9, and V/J genes and CDR3 were assigned using IMGT germline references. Reads were filtered out if the reads had weak V/J assignments (E-value above 1e-6), no CDR3, stop codons, out-of-frame junctions, or ambiguous translated residues. V3J clonotypes were defined as sequences sharing an identical inferred V gene, J gene, and CDR3 amino acid sequence. The percentage overlap between two repertoires was calculated by dividing the number of shared unique clonotypes by the size of the smaller repertoire. Repertoire richness was assessed with RTK rarefaction, the Chao1 estimator, and Recon v2.1 estimates of unobserved clonotypes. For all TCRbeta clonotypes obtained by the gDNA method from four donors, generation probabilities were computed with OLGA. TCRdb re-hosts the immuneACCESS table, in-frame sequences only. Its copies lack some clones; in the studies checked, an unresolved V gene accounts for under half of them, and the cause for the rest is not known. The D gene and trimming were derived from the DNA, and the V and J assignments and clone size from that table. The sample table lists over a million clones, 95% to 97% of them with a count of one. The ten largest clones take up 0.95% to 1.5% of the sample.

Details on this clone: Which antigen it targets is not known. No base-level quality is on record; no much larger clone is a single base apart.

The sequence was obtained from a man younger than 40 in good health. The sequenced sample was naive CD4+ T cells sorted from blood. The sample's cell subset or site label is to be understood as: CD45RA+ positively selected. The sequence is built from TRBV18 and TRBJ2-3; the D segment may tentatively be TRBD1 or TRBD2, each giving 5 matched bases. CDR3 reads: CASSPFVRGGGPTDTQYF. Read as DNA, the sequence is TGTGCCAGCTCACCATTCGTAAGAGGTGGGGGTCCCACAGATACGCAGTATTTT.